This TCR beta chain derives from a study of blood T cell repertoires in COVID-19. Whole-study context: Acute and convalescent COVID-19 specimens originated in the United States, Italy and Spain. Sources were T cells, B-cell-depleted T cells, or PBMCs; the material itself was cDNA or gDNA.

Per the authors' pipeline: Amplification with reference gene primers provided the estimates of nucleated cell counts. Using immunoSEQ multiplex PCR, the repertoire was profiled, and TCRdb retains in-frame clones only, with some absent. The V and J calls and clone size are taken from that table; D and trimming were inferred from the DNA. The data show around 130,000 clones, with about 83% seen just once and approximately 2% held by the top ten. Germline values: CDR1 SGHRS, CDR2 YFSETQ. This CDR3 region has 16 residues. Losses at the gene ends were 5 bases for V and 5 bases for J; bases not matched to a gene: 9.

This chain joins TRBV5-1 and TRBJ1-4; the match to TRBD1 covers 10 bases. This sequence originates from a woman aged 45-59 years with acute or convalescent COVID-19. Sequenced sample: peripheral blood. The CDR3 sequence is CASRGGDRGYNEKLFF. The DNA for the CDR3 is TGCGCCAGCAGAGGCGGGGACAGGGGATACAATGAAAAACTGTTTTTT.